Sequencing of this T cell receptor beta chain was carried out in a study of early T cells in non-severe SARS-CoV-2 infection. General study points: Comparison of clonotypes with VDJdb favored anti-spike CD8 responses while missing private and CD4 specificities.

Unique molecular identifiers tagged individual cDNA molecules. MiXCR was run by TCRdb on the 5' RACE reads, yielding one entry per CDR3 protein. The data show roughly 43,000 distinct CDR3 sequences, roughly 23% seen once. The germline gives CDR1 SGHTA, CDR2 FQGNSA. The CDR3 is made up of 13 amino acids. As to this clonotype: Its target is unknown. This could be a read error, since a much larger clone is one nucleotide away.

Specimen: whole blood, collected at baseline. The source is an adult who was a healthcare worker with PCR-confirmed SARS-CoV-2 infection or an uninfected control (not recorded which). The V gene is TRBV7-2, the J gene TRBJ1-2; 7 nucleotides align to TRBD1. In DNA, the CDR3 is TGTGCCAGCAGCTTGGGACAGCTCTATGACTACACCTTC. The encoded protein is CASSLGQLYDYTF.